This T cell receptor (beta chain) came from a study of early T cells in non-severe SARS-CoV-2 infection. This clonotype was counted between two and nine times. Attached unique molecular identifiers marked individual cDNA molecules. MiXCR, applied by TCRdb to the 5' RACE reads, yields one record per CDR3 protein. The sample contains 45,000 to 70,000 distinct CDR3 sequences, approximately 10% of which appear only once. The CDR3 covers 17 residues. V gave up 1 base and J gave up 0 bases, with 15 bases separating them. This clonotype originated in an adult who was a healthcare worker with PCR-confirmed SARS-CoV-2 infection or an uninfected control (not recorded which). The V call is TRBV12-3 or TRBV12-4, the J call TRBJ1-2; D may be TRBD1 (5 bases). Sequencing input: whole blood. This chain's CDR3 is CASSLGEGAATNYGYTF. The CDR3 nucleotides are TGTGCCAGCAGTTTAGGTGAAGGGGCCGCTACTAACTATGGCTACACCTTC.